A single sample gave rise to the 8 T cell receptor beta chains below, sequenced in a study of shared clonotypes between healthy human individuals. Sequenced by immunoSEQ multiplex PCR; TCRdb stores in-frame clones only, minus some. The sample includes roughly 500,000 clones, around 85% of them seen just once. The specimen sequenced was PBMCs. These receptors all come from a woman in her thirties or forties in good health. Some clones in this sample may be carry-over from other donors' samples.

Note on this clone: A read error is likely here: a far larger clone is one base away. J is TRBJ2-7 and V is TRBV30; 9 bases are shared with TRBD1. The CDR3 has 16 residues. Germline V gene data show CDR1 as GTSNPN and CDR2 as SVGIG (reference sequence). As DNA, the CDR3 is TGTGCCTTGAGTGTACGGGGGACAGGGAAAGGCTACGAGCAGTACTTC. Translation: CALSVRGTGKGYEQYF.

CDR3 residues: CAITSGRAGELFF. The CDR3 DNA follows: TGTGCCATCACCAGCGGGAGGGCCGGGGAGCTGTTTTTT. The genes are TRBV10-3 and TRBJ2-2; 10 bases agree with TRBD2. In germline, CDR1 is ENHRY, CDR2 SYGVKD. V lost 7 bases and J lost 6; bases outside the gene matches: 2. This CDR3 is 13 amino acids long.

V and J are TRBV5-1 and TRBJ1-1; tentatively, D is TRBD1 (5 bases). The V and J ends lost 0 bases and 1 base respectively, with 25 bases between them. This CDR3 has 20 amino acids. Germline CDR1 and CDR2: SGHRS and YFSETQ. CDR3 region: CASSLAPFEMGRIRNTEAFF. DNA of the CDR3: TGCGCCAGCAGCTTGGCCCCGTTTGAAATGGGGCGGATCCGGAACACTGAAGCTTTCTTT.

The chain has TRBV29-1 and TRBJ2-7, with 7 bases identical to TRBD2. The CDR3 is 13 amino acids. The germline CDR1 and CDR2 sequences are SQVTM and ANQGSEA. The J segment lost 4 bases and the V segment lost 4 bases, leaving 7 bases of the junction unmatched. The CDR3 loop is CSVARGRGYEQYF. The CDR3 DNA sequence: TGCAGCGTTGCCCGAGGGAGGGGTTACGAGCAGTACTTC.

This chain joins TRBV30 and TRBJ2-7; D not resolved. Germline V CDR1 and CDR2: GTSNPN, SVGIG (reference sequence). The V end was cut by 1 base, the J end by 4 bases, with 5 bases between. The CDR3 is 11 residues long. The CDR3 loop is CAWSADYEQYF. Here the CDR3 DNA reads TGTGCCTGGAGTGCAGATTACGAGCAGTACTTC.

The chain couples TRBV14 to TRBJ1-4; a possible D gene is TRBD1 (5 bases). V lost 1 base and J 10 bases, leaving 7 bases between the germline ends. The V gene's germline CDR1 is SGHDN and CDR2 FVKESK. This CDR3 has 12 residues. The CDR3 loop reads CASSQVQGKLFF. The CDR3 nucleotides read TGTGCCAGCAGCCAAGTTCAGGGAAAACTGTTTTTT.

The V and J genes are TRBV27 and TRBJ2-1; 10 bases align to TRBD2. V shed 2 bases, J shed 7 bases, and the junction held 5 bases outside the gene matches. The CDR3 sequence is 15 residues long. Germline-derived CDR1 and CDR2 are MNHEY and SMNVEV (reference sequence). The CDR3 protein is CASSLGSSGRNEQFF. As DNA, the CDR3 is TGTGCCAGCAGTTTAGGGTCTAGCGGGAGAAATGAGCAGTTCTTC.

The V call is TRBV7-4, the J call TRBJ1-4, with 9 bases lining up with TRBD1. Germline V CDR1 and CDR2: SGHVT, SQSDAQ. This CDR3 region has 17 residues. The V gene end was trimmed by 1 base and the J gene end by 8 bases; junction bases not matched to a gene: 11. The CDR3 nucleotides read TGTGCCAGCAGCTTAGTCTTAGACAGGACAGGGGAAGAAAAACTGTTTTTT. Amino acid sequence: CASSLVLDRTGEEKLFF.